The clone carrying this T cell receptor beta chain is a singleton in its sample. The data originate from a study of blood T cell repertoires in COVID-19. Across the whole study: The United States, Italy and Spain provided the acute and convalescent COVID-19 samples. T cells, B-cell-depleted T cells, or PBMCs provided the cDNA or gDNA that served as material.

Produced via immunoSEQ multiplex PCR; TCRdb's table is partial and in-frame only. The data hold 100,000 to 150,000 clones, with roughly 74% observed a single time. Sequenced material: peripheral blood. This clonotype was sampled from an elderly man with COVID-19, enrolled during active disease.

CDR3 sequence reads: CAITPRGGRDSGANVLTF. CDR3 nucleotides: TGTGCCATCACCCCACGCGGGGGGCGCGACTCTGGGGCCAACGTCCTGACTTTC. The chain uses TRBV10-3 and TRBJ2-6, with 8 bases identical to TRBD2. The CDR3 length is 18 residues. With 7 bases clipped from V and 0 bases from J, the junction kept 11 bases outside the gene matches. CDR1 is ENHRY and CDR2 is SYGVKD in the germline V gene.